This T cell receptor (beta chain) was retrieved from a study of cytomegalovirus exposure and HLA in healthy donors. Vbeta (60) and Jbeta (13) primers were used in the PCR. Libraries were prepared by immunoSEQ multiplex PCR; TCRdb keeps only in-frame clonotypes and omits some of them. The table has 180,000 or so clones, roughly 78% seen once. The J segment lost 1 base and the V segment lost 5 bases, leaving 7 bases of the junction unmatched. The CDR3 totals 17 residues. CDR1 GTSNPN and CDR2 SVGIG come from the germline V gene (reference sequence). Study-wide findings and caveats: Cytomegalovirus status was reportedly diagnosed by the classifier with high sensitivity and specificity.

In this sample, this clone turned up once. Its antigen is as yet unknown. This sequence was found in a woman aged 30 to 39 in good health and CMV-seronegative. V and J are TRBV30 and TRBJ2-3, with 15 nucleotides matching TRBD2. Specimen: PBMCs. Written as DNA, the CDR3 is TGTGCCTGGGACCGGACTAGCGGGGGGGGTGGCACAGATACGCAGTATTTT. Its protein is CAWDRTSGGGGTDTQYF.